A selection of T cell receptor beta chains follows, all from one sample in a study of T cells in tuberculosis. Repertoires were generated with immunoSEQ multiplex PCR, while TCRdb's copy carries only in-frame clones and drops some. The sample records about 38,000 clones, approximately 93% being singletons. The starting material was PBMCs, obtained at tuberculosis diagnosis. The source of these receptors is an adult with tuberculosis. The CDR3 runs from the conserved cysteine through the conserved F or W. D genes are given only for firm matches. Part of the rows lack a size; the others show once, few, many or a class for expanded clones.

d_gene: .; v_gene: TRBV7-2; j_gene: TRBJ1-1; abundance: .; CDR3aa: CASSATTANTEAFF; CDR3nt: TGTGCCAGCAGCGCGACGACAGCGAACACTGAAGCTTTCTTT
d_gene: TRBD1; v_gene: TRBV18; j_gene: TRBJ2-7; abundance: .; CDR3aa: CASSSRPGQGNEQYF; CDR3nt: TGTGCCAGCTCATCTCGACCGGGACAGGGTAACGAGCAGTACTTC
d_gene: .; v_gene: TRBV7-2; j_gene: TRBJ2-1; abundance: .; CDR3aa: CASRGGGSPYNEQFF; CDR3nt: TGTGCCAGCAGGGGTGGAGGTAGTCCCTACAATGAGCAGTTCTTC
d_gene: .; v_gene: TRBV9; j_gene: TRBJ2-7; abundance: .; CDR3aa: CASSVSWTAGSYEQYF; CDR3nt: TGTGCCAGCAGCGTATCCTGGACAGCCGGCTCCTACGAGCAGTACTTC
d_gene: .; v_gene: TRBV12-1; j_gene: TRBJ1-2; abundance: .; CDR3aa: CASSFTGTGGSGYTF; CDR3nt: TGTGCCAGCAGCTTCACCGGGACAGGGGGCTCTGGCTACACCTTC
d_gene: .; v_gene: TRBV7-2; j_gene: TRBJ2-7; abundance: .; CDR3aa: CASSSGLRQYF; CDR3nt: TGTGCCAGCAGCTCGGGACTTCGGCAGTACTTC
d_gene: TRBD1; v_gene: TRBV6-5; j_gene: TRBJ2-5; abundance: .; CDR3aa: CASSYADRVGTQYF; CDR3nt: TGTGCCAGCAGTTACGCGGACAGGGTTGGGACCCAGTACTTC
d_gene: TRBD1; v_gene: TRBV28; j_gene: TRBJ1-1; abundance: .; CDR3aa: CASRPQGMNTEAFF; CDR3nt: TGTGCCAGCAGGCCACAGGGGATGAACACTGAAGCTTTCTTT
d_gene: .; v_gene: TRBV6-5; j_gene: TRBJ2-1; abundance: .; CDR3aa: CASSARTSSYNEQFF; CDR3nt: TGTGCCAGCAGTGCAAGAACGAGCTCCTACAATGAGCAGTTCTTC
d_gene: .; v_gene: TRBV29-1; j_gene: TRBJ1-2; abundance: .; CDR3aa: CSVERMGYGYTF; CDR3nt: TGCAGCGTTGAGAGGATGGGCTATGGCTACACCTTC
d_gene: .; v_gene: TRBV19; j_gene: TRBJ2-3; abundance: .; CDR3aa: CASSMAAGSSSLWTQYF; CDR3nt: TGTGCCAGTAGTATGGCCGCGGGCAGTTCTTCGCTTTGGACGCAGTATTTT
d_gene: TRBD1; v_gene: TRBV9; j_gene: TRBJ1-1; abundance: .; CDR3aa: CASSVQDREGAFF; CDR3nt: TGTGCCAGCAGCGTACAAGACAGGGAAGGAGCTTTCTTT
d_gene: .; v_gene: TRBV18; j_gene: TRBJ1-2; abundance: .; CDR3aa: CASSPGQNYNYGYTF; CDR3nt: TGTGCCAGCTCACCCGGACAGAACTATAACTATGGCTACACCTTC
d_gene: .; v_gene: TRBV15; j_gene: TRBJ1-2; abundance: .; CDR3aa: CATSRVRRSYGYTF; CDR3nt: TGTGCCACCAGCAGAGTCCGCAGGTCCTATGGCTACACCTTC
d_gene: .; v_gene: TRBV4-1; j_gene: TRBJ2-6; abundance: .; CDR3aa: CASSQDGPGESSGANVLTF; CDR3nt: TGCGCCAGCAGCCAAGATGGTCCAGGGGAGAGCTCTGGGGCCAACGTCCTGACTTTC
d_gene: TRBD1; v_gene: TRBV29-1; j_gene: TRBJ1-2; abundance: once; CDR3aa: CSIRGQGNYGYTF; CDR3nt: TGCAGCATTAGAGGACAGGGAAACTATGGCTACACCTTC
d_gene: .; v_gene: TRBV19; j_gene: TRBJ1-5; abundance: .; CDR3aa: CASSGREGDNQPQHF; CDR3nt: TGTGCCAGTTCGGGCAGGGAGGGGGACAATCAGCCCCAGCATTTT
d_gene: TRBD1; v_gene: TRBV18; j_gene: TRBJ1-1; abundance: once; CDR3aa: CASSPLSGTGVRARTEAFF; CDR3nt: TGTGCCAGCTCACCCCTGTCAGGGACAGGGGTCCGGGCAAGGACTGAAGCTTTCTTT
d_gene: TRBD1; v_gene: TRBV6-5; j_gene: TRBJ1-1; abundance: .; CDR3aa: CASSSGQAPRQAEAFF; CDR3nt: TGTGCCAGCAGTTCGGGACAGGCGCCCAGGCAGGCTGAAGCTTTCTTT
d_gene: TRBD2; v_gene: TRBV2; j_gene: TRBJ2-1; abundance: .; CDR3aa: CASNRLAGGLAHEQFF; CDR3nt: TGTGCCAGCAACCGACTAGCGGGGGGGCTTGCCCATGAGCAGTTCTTC
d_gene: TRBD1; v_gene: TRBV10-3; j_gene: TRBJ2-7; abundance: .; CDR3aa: CAISEGTGSYEQYF; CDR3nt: TGTGCCATCAGTGAAGGGACAGGCTCCTACGAGCAGTACTTC
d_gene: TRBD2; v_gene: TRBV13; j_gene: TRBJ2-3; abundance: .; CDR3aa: CASSRARGGTDTQYF; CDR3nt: TGTGCCAGCAGCCGAGCCCGGGGGGGAACAGATACGCAGTATTTT
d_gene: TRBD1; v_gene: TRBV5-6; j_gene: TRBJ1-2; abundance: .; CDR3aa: CASSKWDRDLYGYTF; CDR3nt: TGTGCCAGCAGCAAATGGGACAGGGATCTATATGGCTACACCTTC
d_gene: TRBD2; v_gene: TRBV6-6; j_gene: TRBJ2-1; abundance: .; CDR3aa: CASSYSGTSGGNEQFF; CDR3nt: TGTGCCAGCAGTTATTCTGGGACTAGCGGGGGGAATGAGCAGTTCTTC
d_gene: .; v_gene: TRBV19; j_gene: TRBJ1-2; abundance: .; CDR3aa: CASSMIQGPLYGYTF; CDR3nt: TGTGCCAGTAGTATGATTCAGGGGCCGTTATATGGCTACACCTTC
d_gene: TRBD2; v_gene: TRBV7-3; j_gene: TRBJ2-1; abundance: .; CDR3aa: CASSLTSPGGADEQFF; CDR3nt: TGTGCCAGCAGCTTAACTTCACCCGGGGGGGCCGATGAGCAGTTCTTC
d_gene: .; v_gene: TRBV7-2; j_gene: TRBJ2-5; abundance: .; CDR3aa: CASSSPGQSKETQYF; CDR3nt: TGTGCCAGCAGCTCCCCGGGACAATCTAAAGAGACCCAGTACTTC
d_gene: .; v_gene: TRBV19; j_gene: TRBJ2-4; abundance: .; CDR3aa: CASSIEGTRGLAKNIQYF; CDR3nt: TGTGCCAGTAGTATAGAGGGAACCAGGGGCTTAGCCAAAAACATTCAGTACTTC
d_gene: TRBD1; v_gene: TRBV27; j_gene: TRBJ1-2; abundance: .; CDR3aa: CASSPLTGRSPYGYTF; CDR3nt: TGTGCCAGCAGTCCTTTGACAGGGAGATCCCCCTATGGCTACACCTTC
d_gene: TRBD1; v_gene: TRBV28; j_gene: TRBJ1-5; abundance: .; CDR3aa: CASSQTGDLYSNQPQHF; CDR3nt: TGTGCCAGCAGTCAGACAGGGGACCTCTATAGCAATCAGCCCCAGCATTTT
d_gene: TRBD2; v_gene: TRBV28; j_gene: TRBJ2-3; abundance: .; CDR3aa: CASIGGGATSALDTQYF; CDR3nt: TGTGCCAGCATCGGAGGAGGCGCAACTAGCGCTCTCGATACGCAGTATTTT
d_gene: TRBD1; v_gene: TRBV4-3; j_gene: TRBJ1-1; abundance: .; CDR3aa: CASREWGQENTEAFF; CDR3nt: TGCGCCAGCAGAGAATGGGGACAGGAGAACACTGAAGCTTTCTTT
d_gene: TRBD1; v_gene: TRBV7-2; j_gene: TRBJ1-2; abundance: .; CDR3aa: CASSLGGQGARGYTF; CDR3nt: TGTGCCAGCAGCTTAGGGGGACAGGGGGCGCGGGGCTACACCTTC
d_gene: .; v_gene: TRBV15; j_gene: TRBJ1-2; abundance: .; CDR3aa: CATSRPVPPYGYTF; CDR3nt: TGTGCCACCAGCAGACCTGTCCCCCCCTATGGCTACACCTTC
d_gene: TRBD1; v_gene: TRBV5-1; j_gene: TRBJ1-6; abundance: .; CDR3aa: CASSLGQGAGSPLHF; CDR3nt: TGCGCCAGCAGCTTGGGACAGGGGGCGGGTTCACCCCTCCACTTT
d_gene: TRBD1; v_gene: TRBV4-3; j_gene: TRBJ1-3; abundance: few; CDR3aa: CASSQEGGQGSGNTIYF; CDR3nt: TGCGCCAGCAGCCAAGAGGGAGGACAGGGCTCTGGAAACACCATATATTTT
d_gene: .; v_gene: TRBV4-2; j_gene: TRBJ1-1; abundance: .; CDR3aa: CASSHWARGRTEAFF; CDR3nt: TGTGCCAGCAGCCACTGGGCCAGGGGCCGCACTGAAGCTTTCTTT
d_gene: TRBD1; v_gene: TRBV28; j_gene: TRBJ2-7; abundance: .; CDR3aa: CASSHRDRDREQYF; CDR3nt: TGTGCCAGCAGTCACCGGGACAGGGATCGCGAGCAGTACTTC
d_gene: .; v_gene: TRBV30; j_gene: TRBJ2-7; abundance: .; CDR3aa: CAWSVFNNHEQYF; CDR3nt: TGTGCCTGGAGTGTTTTTAACAACCACGAGCAGTACTTC
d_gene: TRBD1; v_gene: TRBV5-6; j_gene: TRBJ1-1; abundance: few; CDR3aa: CASTGDSGRSNTEAFF; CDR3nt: TGTGCCAGCACAGGGGACAGCGGGCGCTCGAACACTGAAGCTTTCTTT
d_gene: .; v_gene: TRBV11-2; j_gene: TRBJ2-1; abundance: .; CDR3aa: CASSLFLMSTSSYNEQFF; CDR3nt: TGTGCCAGCAGCTTATTCCTTATGTCAACCAGCTCCTACAATGAGCAGTTCTTC
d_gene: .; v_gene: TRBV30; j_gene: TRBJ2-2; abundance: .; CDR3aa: CAWRLGAGSNTGELFF; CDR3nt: TGTGCCTGGAGGCTTGGCGCGGGTTCGAACACCGGGGAGCTGTTTTTT
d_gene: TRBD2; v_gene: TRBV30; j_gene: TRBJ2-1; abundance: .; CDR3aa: CAWSVRGGPNEQFF; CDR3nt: TGTGCCTGGAGTGTACGGGGGGGTCCCAATGAGCAGTTCTTC
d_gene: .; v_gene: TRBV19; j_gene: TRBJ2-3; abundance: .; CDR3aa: CASSPLNRDTQYF; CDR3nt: TGTGCCAGTAGTCCCCTCAACAGGGATACGCAGTATTTT
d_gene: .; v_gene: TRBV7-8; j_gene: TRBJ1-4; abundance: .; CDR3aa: CASSPLGPLSLEKLFF; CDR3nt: TGTGCCAGCAGCCCACTGGGCCCCTTGTCTCTTGAAAAACTGTTTTTT
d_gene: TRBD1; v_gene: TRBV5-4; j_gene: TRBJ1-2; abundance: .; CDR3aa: CASSLGDRYGYTF; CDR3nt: TGTGCCAGCAGCTTGGGGGACAGGTATGGCTACACCTTC
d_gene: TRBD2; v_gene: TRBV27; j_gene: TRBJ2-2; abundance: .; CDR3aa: CASRIAGSNTGELFF; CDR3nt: TGTGCCAGCAGAATAGCGGGGAGTAACACCGGGGAGCTGTTTTTT
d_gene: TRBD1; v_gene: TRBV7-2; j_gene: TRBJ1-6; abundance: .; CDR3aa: CASSPGTALNSPLHF; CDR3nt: TGTGCCAGCAGCCCCGGGACAGCCCTTAATTCACCCCTCCACTTT
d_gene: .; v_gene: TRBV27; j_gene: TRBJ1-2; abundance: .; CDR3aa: CASSPLRGFDYGYTF; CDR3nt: TGTGCCAGCAGTCCCCTCCGGGGGTTTGACTATGGCTACACCTTC
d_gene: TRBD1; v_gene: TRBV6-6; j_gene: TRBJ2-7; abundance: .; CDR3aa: CASIAGQGYEQYF; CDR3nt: TGTGCCAGCATCGCAGGACAGGGCTACGAGCAGTACTTC
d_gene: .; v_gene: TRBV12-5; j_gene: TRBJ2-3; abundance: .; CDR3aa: CASGPKGGGADGTDTQYF; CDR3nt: TGTGCTAGTGGTCCAAAGGGGGGGGGCGCAGATGGAACAGATACGCAGTATTTT
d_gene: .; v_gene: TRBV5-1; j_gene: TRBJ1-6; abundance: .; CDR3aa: CASSLRPAESSYNSPLHF; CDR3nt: TGCGCCAGCAGCTTGAGACCGGCGGAGAGCTCCTATAATTCACCCCTCCACTTT
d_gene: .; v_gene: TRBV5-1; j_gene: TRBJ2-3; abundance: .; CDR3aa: CASSLTGRGTDTQYF; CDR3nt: TGCGCCAGCAGCTTGACAGGGAGGGGCACAGATACGCAGTATTTT
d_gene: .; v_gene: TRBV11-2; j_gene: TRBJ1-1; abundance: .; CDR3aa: CASSLQGGEAFF; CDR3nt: TGTGCCAGCAGCCTGCAGGGAGGAGAAGCTTTCTTT
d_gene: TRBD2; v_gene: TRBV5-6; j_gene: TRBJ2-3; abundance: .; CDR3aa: CASSATSGGKVDTQYF; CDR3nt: TGTGCCAGCAGCGCGACTAGCGGGGGGAAGGTGGATACGCAGTATTTT
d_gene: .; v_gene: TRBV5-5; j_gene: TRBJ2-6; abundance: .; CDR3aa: CASSLLPSTNVLTF; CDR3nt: TGTGCCAGCAGCCTATTACCGAGTACCAACGTCCTGACTTTC
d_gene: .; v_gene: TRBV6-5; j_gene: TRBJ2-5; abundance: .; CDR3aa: CASSYSRDAETQYF; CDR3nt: TGTGCCAGCAGTTACTCCCGGGATGCCGAGACCCAGTACTTC
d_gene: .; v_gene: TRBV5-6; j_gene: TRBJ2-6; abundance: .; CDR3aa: CASSLTGAGANVLTF; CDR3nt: TGTGCCAGCAGCTTGACAGGTGCTGGGGCCAACGTCCTGACTTTC
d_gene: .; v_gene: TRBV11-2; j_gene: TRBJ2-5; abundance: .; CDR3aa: CASSPIYGRRRGAQETQYF; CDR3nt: TGTGCCAGCAGCCCCATCTACGGTAGGAGGCGGGGAGCTCAAGAGACCCAGTACTTC
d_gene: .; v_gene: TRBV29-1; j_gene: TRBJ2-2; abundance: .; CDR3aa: CSVEKPLHTGELFF; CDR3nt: TGCAGCGTTGAAAAGCCACTCCACACCGGGGAGCTGTTTTTT